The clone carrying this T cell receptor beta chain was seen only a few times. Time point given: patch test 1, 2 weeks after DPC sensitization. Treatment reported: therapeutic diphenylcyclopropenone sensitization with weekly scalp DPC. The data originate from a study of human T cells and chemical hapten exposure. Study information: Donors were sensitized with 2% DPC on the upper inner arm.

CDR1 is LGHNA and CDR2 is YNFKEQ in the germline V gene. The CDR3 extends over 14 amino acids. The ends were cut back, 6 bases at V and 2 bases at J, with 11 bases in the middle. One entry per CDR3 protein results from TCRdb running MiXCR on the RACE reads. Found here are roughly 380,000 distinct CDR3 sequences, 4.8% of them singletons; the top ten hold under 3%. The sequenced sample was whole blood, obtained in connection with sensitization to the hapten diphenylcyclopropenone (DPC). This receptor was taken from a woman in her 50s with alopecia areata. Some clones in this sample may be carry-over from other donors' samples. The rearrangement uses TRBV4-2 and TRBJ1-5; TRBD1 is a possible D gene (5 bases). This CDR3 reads CASSRGTGNQPQHF. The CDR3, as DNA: TGTGCCAGCAGTCGCGGGACGGGCAATCAGCCCCAGCATTTT.